One and the same sample provided the 20 T cell receptor beta chains below, sequenced in a study of early T cells in non-severe SARS-CoV-2 infection. TCRdb itself ran the 5' RACE reads through MiXCR, one entry per CDR3 protein. The sample lists tens of thousands of distinct CDR3 sequences; less than 15% were seen once. Sequenced: whole blood. The origin of the receptors is an adult who was a healthcare worker with PCR-confirmed SARS-CoV-2 infection or an uninfected control (not recorded which).

This clonotype was picked up many times. The rearrangement joins TRBV19 to TRBJ1-5; the D is unclear. V lost 0 bases, J lost 3 bases, and 15 bases lay in between. Germline V gene sequence: CDR1 LNHDA, CDR2 SQIVND (reference sequence). The CDR3 contains 17 residues. Here the CDR3 DNA reads TGTGCCAGTAGTATAGATCCCCCCGATTCCCTCAATCAGCCCCAGCATTTT. Its protein is CASSIDPPDSLNQPQHF.

J is TRBJ2-4 and V is TRBV3-1; TRBD1 aligns across 8 bases. Germline V gives CDR1 LGHDT, CDR2 YNNKEL (reference sequence). V was clipped by 3 bases and J by 0 bases; unmatched bases: 4. CDR3 length: 16 amino acids. The CDR3 here is CASSHDRGPAKNIQYF. In DNA, the CDR3 is TGTGCCAGCAGCCACGACAGGGGTCCAGCCAAAAACATTCAGTACTTC.

At least ten counts were recorded for this clonotype. The J gene is TRBJ1-5, the V gene TRBV3-1; tentatively, D is TRBD1 (5 bases). Trimming removed 4 bases from V and 1 base from J, with 8 bases in between. The CDR3 length is 14 residues. Germline V gene lookup returns CDR1 LGHDT and CDR2 YNNKEL (reference sequence). The DNA for the CDR3 is TGTGCCAGCAGCCGGACATCAAGCAATCAGCCCCAGCATTTT. Residues: CASSRTSSNQPQHF.

The rearrangement uses TRBV2 and TRBJ1-2; D may be TRBD1 (5 bases). The CDR3 loop spans 12 amino acids. Germline lookup yields CDR1 SNHLY and CDR2 FYNNEI. V was trimmed by 8 bases and J by 4 bases, leaving 11 bases between them. This CDR3 is CASRGQTYGYTF. CDR3 bases: TGTGCCAGCCGGGGCCAAACCTATGGCTACACCTTC.

This chain connects TRBV20-1 to TRBJ2-3, with 11 bases fitting TRBD2. From germline, CDR1 is DFQATT and CDR2 SNEGSKA (reference sequence). The ends lost 4 bases at V and 1 base at J; junction bases unmatched: 7. There are 16 residues in the CDR3. The CDR3 DNA reads TGCAGTGCTACTCCGGGACTAGCGGTTGGCACAGATACGCAGTATTTT. This codes for CSATPGLAVGTDTQYF.

This chain links TRBV6-6 with TRBJ2-2, with TRBD2 as a possible D gene (5 bases). V dropped 6 bases and J dropped 4 bases, with 12 bases sitting between them. The CDR3 runs to 14 residues. Germline V gene sequence: CDR1 MNHNY, CDR2 SVGAGI (reference sequence). CDR3 residues: CASSRELVTGELFF. The CDR3 DNA sequence: TGTGCCAGCAGCCGAGAACTAGTCACCGGGGAGCTGTTTTTT.

This clonotype was found a few times. The rearrangement uses TRBV19 and TRBJ2-7; TRBD1 matches at 7 bases. V shed 4 bases and J 6 bases; nucleotides not matched to a gene: 9. Germline loops: CDR1 LNHDA, CDR2 SQIVND (reference sequence). The length of the CDR3 is 14 residues. CDR3 loop: CASSTGQQLAEQYF. In nucleotides, the CDR3 is TGTGCCAGTAGTACGGGACAGCAGCTCGCCGAGCAGTACTTC.

This clonotype occurred many times. The chain has TRBV12-3 or TRBV12-4 and TRBJ2-7; TRBD2 matches 8 bases. V trimming: 6 bases; J trimming: 5 bases; junction bases outside the gene matches: 6. CDR3 length equals 13 residues. CDR3: CASRPGTSDEQYF. The CDR3 nucleotides read TGTGCCAGCAGACCCGGGACTAGTGACGAGCAGTACTTC.

The DNA for the CDR3 is TGTGCCATATCCGGACAGGGGAACCCAGATACGCAGTATTTT. Protein: CAISGQGNPDTQYF. This rearrangement joins TRBV10-3 to TRBJ2-3; 9 bases are shared with TRBD1. CDR3 length equals 14 residues. CDR1 ENHRY and CDR2 SYGVKD come from the germline V gene. Trimming cost V 9 bases and J 4 bases; bases outside gene matches: 8.

Notes on this clonotype: A read error may explain this, as a much larger clone is one base away. The V and J genes are TRBV7-9 and TRBJ1-2; D is ambiguous. CDR3 length: 14 residues. Germline lookup yields CDR1 SEHNR and CDR2 FQNEAQ (reference sequence). V was clipped by 0 bases and J by 5 bases, with 10 bases between them. The CDR3 DNA reads TGTGCCAGCAGCTTAGCGCCGGAGCAGTATGGCTACACCTTC. It translates to CASSLAPEQYGYTF.

There are a few counts of this clonotype. This chain links TRBV12-3 or TRBV12-4 with TRBJ1-1, with D unclear. The CDR3 length is 13 residues. Trimming removed 5 bases from V and 0 bases from J, with 7 bases in between. The CDR3 reads CASSPRMNTEAFF. DNA of the CDR3: TGTGCCAGCAGTCCGAGAATGAACACTGAAGCTTTCTTT.

The chain is built from TRBV20-1 and TRBJ1-1; TRBD1 is a possible D gene (6 bases). Germline V lookup: CDR1 DFQATT, CDR2 SNEGSKA (reference sequence). V lost 0 bases, J lost 1 base, and 12 bases lay in between. The CDR3 covers 15 residues. The CDR3 DNA reads as TGCAGTGCTAGAGATCTTGGGGGGCCGAACACTGAAGCTTTCTTT. As protein: CSARDLGGPNTEAFF.

This clonotype was counted ten times or more. V and J are TRBV4-2 and TRBJ2-7; 8 bases fit TRBD2. CDR1 is LGHNA and CDR2 is YNFKEQ in the germline V gene. V gave up 0 bases and J gave up 2 bases; unmatched junction bases: 9. This CDR3 has 17 residues. The CDR3 DNA is TGTGCCAGCAGCCAAGATCGGGGGGGAGTAAGCACCTACGAGCAGTACTTC. Translated, it gives CASSQDRGGVSTYEQYF.

This clonotype was counted a few times. V is TRBV24-1 and J is TRBJ2-1; no firm D call. The CDR3 consists of 15 residues. Germline lookup yields CDR1 KGHDR and CDR2 SFDVKD. V was trimmed by 4 bases and J by 0 bases, leaving 9 bases between them. The CDR3: CATSETGSSYNEQFF. CDR3 sequence (DNA): TGTGCCACCAGTGAGACTGGAAGCTCCTACAATGAGCAGTTCTTC.

Only a few counts were recorded for this clonotype. CDR3 DNA: TGTGCCAGCTCACCACGGACAACAGGGTATACTGAAGCTTTCTTT. This translates into CASSPRTTGYTEAFF. This chain links TRBV18 with TRBJ1-1, with a possible D match to TRBD1 (6 bases). The CDR3 totals 15 residues. Per the germline V gene, CDR1 is KGHSH and CDR2 is LQKENI. V lost 1 base, J lost 5 bases, and 14 bases lay in between.

This clonotype was detected many times. The rearrangement uses TRBV18 and TRBJ2-5; 9 bases line up with TRBD2. With V trimmed by 1 base and J by 2 bases, 5 bases remained unmatched. CDR1 is KGHSH and CDR2 is LQKENI in the germline V gene. The CDR3 is made up of 16 amino acids. The CDR3 sequence: CASSPLAGAQQETQYF. The CDR3 coding sequence is TGTGCCAGCTCACCACTAGCGGGAGCGCAACAAGAGACCCAGTACTTC.

This rearrangement joins TRBV7-2 to TRBJ1-4, with a tentative D call TRBD1 (6 bases). This CDR3 contains 15 residues. CDR1 and CDR2 (germline): SGHTA, FQGNSA. The V and J ends lost 2 bases and 10 bases respectively, with 17 bases between them. The CDR3 loop is CASSLPQGGMTKLFF. CDR3 sequence (DNA): TGTGCCAGCAGCTTACCACAGGGCGGCATGACAAAACTGTTTTTT.

This clonotype has ten or more counts. The chain joins TRBV10-3 to TRBJ1-2; D is uncertain. Germline lookup yields CDR1 ENHRY and CDR2 SYGVKD. This CDR3 comprises 17 residues. Trimming removed 0 bases from V and 10 bases from J, with 24 bases in between. CDR3 coding DNA: TGTGCCATCAGTGAGTCGATCGGAAGTGAGCAGGCGAGTTCCTACACCTTC. This gives the protein CAISESIGSEQASSYTF.

This chain joins TRBV11-2 and TRBJ2-1; either TRBD1 or TRBD2 may supply D (5 bases each). The V gene's germline CDR1 is SGHAT and CDR2 FQNNGV. The V gene lost 6 bases and the J gene lost 0 bases, with 9 bases spanning the gap. The CDR3 contains 14 residues. The CDR3 is CASRGESSYNEQFF. CDR3 DNA: TGTGCCAGCAGGGGGGAAAGCTCCTACAATGAGCAGTTCTTC.

This clonotype was counted only a few times. The rearrangement joins TRBV28 to TRBJ2-1, with D hard to call. This CDR3 is built from 12 residues. Germline CDR1 reads MDHEN; CDR2 reads SYDVKM. V shed 7 bases and J shed 12 bases, with 16 bases lying between them. CDR3 DNA sequence: TGTGCCAGCACCCCCCCGGCAGGCCGGCAGTTCTTC. Amino acid sequence: CASTPPAGRQFF.